The T cell receptor beta chain under discussion was sequenced for a study of cytomegalovirus exposure and HLA in healthy donors. Germline V gene lookup returns CDR1 LNHNV and CDR2 YYDKDF (reference sequence). The CDR3 has 14 amino acids. Trimming took 1 base from V and 3 from J; bases not matched to a gene: 1. In regard to this clone: Its specificity is unknown.

Study outcomes and limitations: Researchers reported that three CMV-associated chains were confirmed in vitro as CMV antigen-specific. The availability of immune exposure information extended only to CMV serostatus.

The study ran its PCR with 60 Vbeta and 13 Jbeta primers. As originally analysed: Approximately 11 million shared chains were among the 65 million to 85 million unique TCR beta chains that a later analysis counted. Sequenced by immunoSEQ multiplex PCR; TCRdb stores in-frame clones only, minus some. The V and J calls and clone size are taken from that table; D and trimming were inferred from the DNA. Among about 60,000 clones listed, around three quarters were seen once. The V and J genes are TRBV15 and TRBJ2-7, with 9 bases aligning to TRBD1. The sequence derives from a woman aged 55-69 years in good health and CMV-seropositive. Sequenced sample: PBMCs. CDR3 residues: CATSRAGQGYEQYF. In DNA, the CDR3 is TGTGCCACCAGCAGAGCGGGACAGGGCTACGAGCAGTACTTC.